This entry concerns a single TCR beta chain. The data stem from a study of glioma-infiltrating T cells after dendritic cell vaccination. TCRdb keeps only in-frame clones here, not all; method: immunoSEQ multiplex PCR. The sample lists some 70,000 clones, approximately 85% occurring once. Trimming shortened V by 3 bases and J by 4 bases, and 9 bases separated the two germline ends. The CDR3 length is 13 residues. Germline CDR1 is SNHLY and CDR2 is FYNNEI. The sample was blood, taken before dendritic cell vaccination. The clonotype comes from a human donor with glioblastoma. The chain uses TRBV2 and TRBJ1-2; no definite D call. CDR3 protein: CASSESEGYGYTF. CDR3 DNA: TGTGCCAGCAGTGAGTCAGAGGGCTATGGCTACACCTTC.